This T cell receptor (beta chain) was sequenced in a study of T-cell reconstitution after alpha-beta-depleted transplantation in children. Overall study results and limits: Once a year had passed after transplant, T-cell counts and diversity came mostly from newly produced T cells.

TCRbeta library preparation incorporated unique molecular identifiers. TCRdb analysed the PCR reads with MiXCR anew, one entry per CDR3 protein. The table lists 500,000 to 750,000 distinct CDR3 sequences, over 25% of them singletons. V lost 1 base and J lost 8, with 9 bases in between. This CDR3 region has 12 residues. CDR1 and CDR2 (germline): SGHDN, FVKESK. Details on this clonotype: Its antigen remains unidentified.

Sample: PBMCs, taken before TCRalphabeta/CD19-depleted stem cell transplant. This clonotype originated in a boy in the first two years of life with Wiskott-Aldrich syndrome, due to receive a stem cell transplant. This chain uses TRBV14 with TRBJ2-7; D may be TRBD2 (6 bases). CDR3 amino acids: CASSQVRGKQYF. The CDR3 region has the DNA TGTGCCAGCAGCCAAGTGCGGGGCAAGCAGTACTTC.